The next 15 T cell receptor beta chains were all read from a single sample in a study of blood T cell repertoires in COVID-19. The protocol was immunoSEQ multiplex PCR, while the TCRdb copy is restricted to in-frame clones and leaves out a portion. The sample has 200,000 to 250,000 clones, around 86% seen once. Sequencing was performed on PBMCs or T cells enriched from blood (not recorded which). These receptors were taken from a man younger than 45 in a cohort exposed to, infected with or recovered from COVID-19 (not recorded which).

The chain links TRBV27 to TRBJ2-5, with 8 bases matching TRBD2. V trimming: 5 bases; J trimming: 5 bases; junction bases outside the gene matches: 7. Germline CDR1 MNHEY, CDR2 SMNVEV (reference sequence). This CDR3 has 14 amino acids. DNA of the CDR3: TGTGCCAGCAGTCCAAGGACTAGCACGGAGACCCAGTACTTC. Its protein product is CASSPRTSTETQYF.

Only a few counts were recorded for this clone. The genes are TRBV24-1 and TRBJ2-3; a weak D match, TRBD1 (6 bases). Germline V gene lookup returns CDR1 KGHDR and CDR2 SFDVKD. V lost 9 bases and J lost 6, with 9 bases in between. This CDR3 is 11 amino acids long. This CDR3 is CATEQGDTQYF. The DNA for the CDR3 is TGTGCCACCGAGCAGGGGGATACGCAGTATTTT.

The CDR3 protein is CASSLARQGAGNTIYF. The CDR3 DNA reads TGTGCCAGCAGCTTAGCAAGGCAGGGGGCTGGAAACACCATATATTTT. The chain is built from TRBV7-6 and TRBJ1-3; 7 positions match TRBD1. The junction had 4 bases not matched to a gene; V was cut back by 0 bases and J by 2 bases. Looked up from germline, CDR1 is SGHVS and CDR2 is FNYEAQ. The CDR3 loop spans 16 amino acids. The whole variable domain, remainder taken from reference TRBV7-6 and TRBJ1-3, is GAGVSQSPRYKVTKRGQDVALRCDPISGHVSLYWYRQALGQGPEFLTYFNYEAQQDKSGLPNDRFSAERPEGSISTLTIQRTEQRDSAMYRCASSLARQGAGNTIYFGEGSWLTVV.

The chain joins TRBV7-3 to TRBJ2-2; tentative D call: TRBD1 (5 bases). This CDR3 spans 15 amino acids. V was trimmed by 1 base and J by 5 bases, leaving 11 bases between them. Germline CDR1 SGHTA, CDR2 FQGTGA. The CDR3 reads CASSLKGAFTGELFF. As DNA, the CDR3 is TGTGCCAGCAGCTTAAAAGGGGCGTTTACCGGGGAGCTGTTTTTT.

For the CDR3, the DNA is TGTGCCAGTAGTATAAAAGGTGATGGGACACGGAAACATGGCTACACCTTC. Translation gives CASSIKGDGTRKHGYTF. V and J are TRBV19 and TRBJ1-2; D possibly corresponds to TRBD1 (6 bases). The CDR3 covers 17 residues. The germline V gene has CDR1 LNHDA and CDR2 SQIVND (reference sequence). The V end lost 2 bases, the J end lost 6 bases, and 22 bases lay between the germline ends.

This sequence joins TRBV7-9 and TRBJ2-7, with D perhaps TRBD1 (6 bases). There are 16 residues in the CDR3. Germline-derived CDR1 and CDR2 are SEHNR and FQNEAQ (reference sequence). V was pared by 1 base and J by 3 bases, with 16 bases between. The CDR3 coding sequence is TGTGCCAGCAGCTTAGTGAAGTCAGGGGAAAACTACGAGCAGTACTTC. The encoded protein is CASSLVKSGENYEQYF.

The genes are TRBV24-1 and TRBJ2-2; perhaps TRBD1 as D (7 bases). The CDR3 runs to 14 residues. Germline V lookup: CDR1 KGHDR, CDR2 SFDVKD. The V end was cut by 12 bases, the J end by 3 bases, with 16 bases between. The CDR3 region is CASQGGRDTGELFF. The CDR3 DNA is TGTGCCTCCCAGGGGGGCAGGGACACCGGGGAGCTGTTTTTT.

This clone appeared a few times. The gene calls are TRBV7-9 and TRBJ1-5, with 7 nucleotides matching TRBD1. V gave up 5 bases and J gave up 8 bases; unmatched junction bases: 12. Germline V gene lookup returns CDR1 SEHNR and CDR2 FQNEAQ (reference sequence). This CDR3 contains 15 residues. CDR3 in amino acids: CASSRGTVRAEPQHF. DNA of the CDR3: TGTGCCAGCAGCCGTGGGACAGTACGAGCAGAGCCCCAGCATTTT.

The genes are TRBV9 and TRBJ2-2, with a possible D match to TRBD1 (6 bases). From germline, CDR1 is SGDLS and CDR2 YYNGEE. This CDR3 region has 16 residues. With 3 bases removed from V and 0 bases from J, the gap between germline ends came to 12 bases. CDR3 sequence reads: CASSALDSANTGELFF. The DNA for the CDR3 is TGTGCCAGCAGCGCTTTGGACAGCGCGAACACCGGGGAGCTGTTTTTT.

The gene calls are TRBV2 and TRBJ2-3; a weak D match, TRBD1 (6 bases). Between the trimmed V and J ends, which lost 4 bases and 2 bases, there was a span of 19 bases. Germline-derived CDR1 and CDR2 are SNHLY and FYNNEI. The CDR3 contains 17 residues. The CDR3 protein is CASSADSQTGSTDTQYF. The DNA for the CDR3 is TGTGCCAGCAGTGCTGACTCGCAGACAGGCTCCACAGATACGCAGTATTTT.

V gene TRBV25-1 combines with J gene TRBJ1-4; 8 nucleotides agree with TRBD1. This CDR3 comprises 16 residues. Germline CDR1 and CDR2: MGHDK and SYGVNS. The V and J ends lost 2 bases and 8 bases, in that order; junction bases with no gene match: 10. The CDR3 DNA reads as TGTGCCAGCAGTGAACAGGGGGCGGGATATCGCGAAAAACTGTTTTTT. Amino acids: CASSEQGAGYREKLFF.

The genes are TRBV28 and TRBJ2-2; 9 positions match TRBD2. Germline-derived CDR1 and CDR2 are MDHEN and SYDVKM. This CDR3 has 16 amino acids. J gave up 6 bases and V 1 base, and 6 bases lay outside the gene matches. The CDR3 bases are TGTGCCAGCAGTTTATTAACCGGGACTAGCTCCGGGGAGCTGTTTTTT. Amino acid sequence: CASSLLTGTSSGELFF.

The chain has TRBV6-5 and TRBJ2-7; 8 positions agree with TRBD1. Trimming cost V 4 bases and J 5 bases; bases outside gene matches: 10. The germline V gene has CDR1 MNHEY and CDR2 SVGAGI. The CDR3 totals 15 residues. Written as DNA, the CDR3 is TGTGCCAGCAGTTTGGCCGAGACAGGGGTCCACGAGCAGTACTTC. This codes for CASSLAETGVHEQYF.

The genes are TRBV4-2 and TRBJ1-2, with 7 bases matching TRBD1. The germline V gene has CDR1 LGHNA and CDR2 YNFKEQ. The CDR3 has 15 residues. V lost 2 bases to trimming and J lost 5 bases; unmatched junction nucleotides: 8. CDR3: CASSQPDRVEYGYTF. The CDR3 DNA is TGTGCCAGCAGCCAACCCGACAGGGTGGAATATGGCTACACCTTC.

The table lists this clone with a count of one. The J gene is TRBJ2-5, the V gene TRBV28; 7 bases align to TRBD2. Per germline, CDR1 MDHEN and CDR2 SYDVKM. V shed 5 bases and J 6 bases; nucleotides not matched to a gene: 12. CDR3 length equals 15 residues. This chain's CDR3 is CASSAAASGRQTQYF. CDR3 bases: TGTGCCAGCAGTGCAGCGGCTAGCGGTCGACAGACCCAGTACTTC.